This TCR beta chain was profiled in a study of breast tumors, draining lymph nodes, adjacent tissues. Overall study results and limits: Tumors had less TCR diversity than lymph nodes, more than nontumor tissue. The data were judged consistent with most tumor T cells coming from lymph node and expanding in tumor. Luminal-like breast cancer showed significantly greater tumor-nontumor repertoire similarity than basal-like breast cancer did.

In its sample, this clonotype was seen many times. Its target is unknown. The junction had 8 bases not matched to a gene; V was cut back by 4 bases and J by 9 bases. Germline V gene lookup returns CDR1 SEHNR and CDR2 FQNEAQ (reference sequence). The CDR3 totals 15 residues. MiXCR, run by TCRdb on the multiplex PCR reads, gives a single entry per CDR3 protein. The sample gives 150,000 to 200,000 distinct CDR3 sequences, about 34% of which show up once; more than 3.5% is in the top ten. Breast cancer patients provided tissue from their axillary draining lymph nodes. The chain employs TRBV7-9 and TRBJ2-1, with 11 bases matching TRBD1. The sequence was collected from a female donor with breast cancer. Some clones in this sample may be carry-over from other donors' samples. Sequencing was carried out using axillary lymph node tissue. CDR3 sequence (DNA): TGTGCCAGCAGCTCTTACAGGACAGGGGGCACTGAGCAGTTCTTC. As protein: CASSSYRTGGTEQFF.